Listed here is a single TCR beta chain. Profiling relied on immunoSEQ multiplex PCR, and the TCRdb table lists in-frame clones only, not all of them. The sample includes approximately 71,000 clones, about 82% of them seen just once. This record comes from a study of blood T cell repertoires in COVID-19. Study context: PBMCs, B-cell-depleted T cells, or T cells provided the cDNA or gDNA that made up the material.

Unmatched junction bases numbered 25, after V lost 3 bases and J lost 4 bases. The CDR3 is 23 residues long. Germline V gene lookup returns CDR1 MDHEN and CDR2 SYDVKM. The chain joins TRBV28 to TRBJ2-3; 13 bases line up with TRBD2. The TCR sequence derives from a man aged 50-59 years with acute or convalescent COVID-19. Sequenced input: peripheral blood. CDR3 region: CASSFADMRTGTSGAMGSDTQYF. The CDR3 nucleotides are TGTGCCAGCAGTTTTGCCGACATGAGGACCGGGACTAGCGGGGCCATGGGCTCAGATACGCAGTATTTT. Full variable domain (outside the CDR3, taken from reference TRBV28 and TRBJ2-3): DVKVTQSSRYLVKRTGEKVFLECVQDMDHENMFWYRQDPGLGLRLIYFSYDVKMKEKGDIPEGYSVSREKKERFSLILESASTNQTSMYLCASSFADMRTGTSGAMGSDTQYFGPGTRLTVL.